The 8 T cell receptor beta chains below come from one sample, sequenced in a study of TIL therapy for anti-PD-1-resistant metastatic lung cancer. Time point here: pre-treatment sample, taken before nivolumab and TIL therapy. Sequencing used immunoSEQ v3. This table comes from immunoSEQ multiplex PCR, and its TCRdb copy is limited to in-frame clones, with some not included. Of about 60,000 clones listed, around 87% were seen once; the top ten hold 2.5% to 3%. The starting material was blood, obtained at baseline. The source of these receptors is a person aged 25-79 years with non-small cell lung cancer.

The chain uses TRBV5-1 and TRBJ1-5, with 10 bases that match TRBD1. The CDR3 extends over 19 amino acids. Germline V gives CDR1 SGHRS, CDR2 YFSETQ. V shed 5 bases and J 1 base; nucleotides not matched to a gene: 15. The CDR3 bases are TGCGCCAGCAGAAGTCCCGAATCGACAGGGGGCGCGAGCAATCAGCCCCAGCATTTT. This gives the protein CASRSPESTGGASNQPQHF.

This chain connects TRBV29-1 to TRBJ1-1; no firm D call. The length of the CDR3 is 14 residues. The V end was cut by 7 bases, the J end by 2 bases, with 17 bases between. Per germline, CDR1 SQVTM and CDR2 ANQGSEA. CDR3 loop: CSGKRGQTNTEAFF. In nucleotides, the CDR3 is TGCAGCGGTAAGCGTGGGCAGACCAACACTGAAGCTTTCTTT.

The DNA of the CDR3 is TGTGTCTCCGAATCCGGGACGGGTTCCTACGAGCAGTACTTC. It yields the protein CVSESGTGSYEQYF. V usage is TRBV6-5 and J usage is TRBJ2-7; perhaps D is TRBD1 or TRBD2 (5 bases each). CDR3 size: 14 residues. CDR1 and CDR2 (germline): MNHEY, SVGAGI.

The CDR3 DNA sequence: TGTGCCAGCAGCCCTCCGGGATCCACCACGGATACGCAGTATTTT. It is translated as CASSPPGSTTDTQYF. The chain links TRBV7-9 to TRBJ2-3, with D possibly TRBD2 on 5 matching bases. The germline V and J ends were trimmed by 5 bases and 6 bases, with 18 bases remaining between them. The V gene's germline CDR1 is SEHNR and CDR2 FQNEAQ (reference sequence). The CDR3 covers 15 residues.

V is TRBV2 and J is TRBJ2-1; 12 bases are a match to TRBD2. The germline gives CDR1 SNHLY, CDR2 FYNNEI. This CDR3 comprises 15 residues. V was clipped by 7 bases and J by 5 bases; unmatched bases: 6. The CDR3 reads CASNILAGGNNEQFF. CDR3 sequence (DNA): TGTGCCAGCAACATACTAGCGGGGGGAAACAATGAGCAGTTCTTC.

V and J are TRBV6-6 and TRBJ1-2, with D uncertain. V lost 2 bases to trimming and J lost 2 bases, with 12 bases between them. The CDR3 loop spans 15 amino acids. The germline V gene encodes CDR1 MNHNY and CDR2 SVGAGI (reference sequence). In DNA, the CDR3 is TGTGCCAGCAGTTACAGTCCAGTCCGAAACTATGGCTACACCTTC. Translated, it gives CASSYSPVRNYGYTF.

J is TRBJ1-4 and V is TRBV10-2; 9 bases fit TRBD1. There are 15 residues in the CDR3. From germline, CDR1 is WSHSY and CDR2 SAAADI. The V segment lost 8 bases and the J segment 7 bases; nucleotides outside the gene matches: 11. The DNA for the CDR3 is TGCGCCAGCCGTATTTCGGACAGGGGTACTGAAAAACTGTTTTTT. Translation: CASRISDRGTEKLFF.

The rearrangement uses TRBV5-1 and TRBJ2-5; D call uncertain. The J call may be in error: the DNA end matches TRBJ2-7 better. This CDR3 region has 14 residues. Per germline, CDR1 SGHRS and CDR2 YFSETQ. The CDR3 sequence is CASSVIVESYEQYF. Here the CDR3 DNA reads TGCGCCAGCAGCGTAATTGTTGAGTCCTACGAGCAGTACTTC.